The clone carrying this T cell receptor (beta chain) occurred many times. Its antigen remains unknown. This specimen comes from a study of T-cell reconstitution after alpha-beta-depleted transplantation in children. Findings and limits, study-wide: Fresh T-cell production supplied most of the T-cell counts and diversity seen one year after transplant. For some patients, TCRbeta diversity was high at day 60 because of recipient T cells and thymic progenitors that survived.

Trimming took 3 bases from V and 0 from J, leaving 7 bases between them. The CDR3 consists of 14 residues. In germline, CDR1 is SGHVS, CDR2 FNYEAQ. During its preparation, the TCRbeta library received unique molecular identifiers. A single record per CDR3 protein comes from TCRdb applying MiXCR to the PCR reads. The table shows 440,000 or so distinct CDR3 sequences, with 43% occurring only once. The material sequenced was PBMCs, taken before TCRalphabeta/CD19-depleted stem cell transplant. The receptor's source is a girl aged 2-10 years with aplastic anemia, due to receive a stem cell transplant. The chain is built from TRBV7-6 and TRBJ2-3; D is perhaps TRBD1 (6 bases). The CDR3 reads CASSFGQSTDTQYF. The CDR3 region has the DNA TGTGCCAGCAGCTTCGGACAGAGCACAGATACGCAGTATTTT.